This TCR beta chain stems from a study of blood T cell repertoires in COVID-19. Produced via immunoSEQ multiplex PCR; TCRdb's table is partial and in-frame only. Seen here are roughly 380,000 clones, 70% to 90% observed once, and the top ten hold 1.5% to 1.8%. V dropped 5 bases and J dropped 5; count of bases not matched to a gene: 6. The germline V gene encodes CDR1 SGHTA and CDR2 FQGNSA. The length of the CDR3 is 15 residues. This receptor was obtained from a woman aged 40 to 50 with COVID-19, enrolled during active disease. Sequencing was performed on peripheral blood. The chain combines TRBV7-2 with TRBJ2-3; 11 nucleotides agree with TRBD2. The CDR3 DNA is TGTGCCAGCAGCCCCGGAGGACTAGCGGGAGATACGCAGTATTTT. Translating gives CASSPGGLAGDTQYF. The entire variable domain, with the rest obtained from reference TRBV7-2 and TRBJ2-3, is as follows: GAGVSQSPSNKVTEKGKDVELRCDPISGHTALYWYRQSLGQGLEFLIYFQGNSAPDKSGLPSDRFSAERTGGSVSTLTIQRTQQEDSAVYLCASSPGGLAGDTQYFGPGTRLTVL.